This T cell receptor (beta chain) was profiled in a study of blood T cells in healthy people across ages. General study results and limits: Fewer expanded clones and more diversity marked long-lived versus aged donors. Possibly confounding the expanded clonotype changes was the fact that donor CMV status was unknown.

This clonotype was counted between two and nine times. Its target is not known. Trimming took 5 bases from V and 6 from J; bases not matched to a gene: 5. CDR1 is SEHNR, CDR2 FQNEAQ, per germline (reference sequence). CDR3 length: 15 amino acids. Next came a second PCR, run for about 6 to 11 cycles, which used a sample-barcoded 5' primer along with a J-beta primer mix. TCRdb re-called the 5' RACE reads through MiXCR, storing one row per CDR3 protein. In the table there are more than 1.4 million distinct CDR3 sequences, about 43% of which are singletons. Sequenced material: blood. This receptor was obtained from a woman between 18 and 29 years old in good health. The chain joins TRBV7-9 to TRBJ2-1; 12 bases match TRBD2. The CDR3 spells CASSPEGLAGNEQFF. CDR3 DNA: TGTGCCAGCAGCCCGGAGGGACTAGCGGGCAATGAGCAGTTCTTC. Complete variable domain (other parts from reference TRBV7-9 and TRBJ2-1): DTGVSQNPRHKITKRGQNVTFRCDPISEHNRLYWYRQTLGQGPEFLTYFQNEAQLEKSRLLSDRFSAERPKGSFSTLEIQRTEQGDSAMYLCASSPEGLAGNEQFFGPGTRLTVL.